One and the same sample provided the 14 T cell receptor beta chains below, sequenced in a study of identical twins. TCRdb reanalysed the 5' RACE reads using MiXCR and keeps one entry per CDR3 protein. The table records some 200,000 distinct CDR3 sequences, less than 8% of them present only once. These data also formed part of another study, on yellow fever vaccine responses in identical twins.

The sequenced material came from memory (CD45RO+) T cells sorted from blood. The receptors shown here come from a woman aged 18-30 years in good health.

Many counts were recorded for this clonotype. This rearrangement joins TRBV7-8 to TRBJ2-3; D ambiguous. The CDR3 consists of 14 residues. V lost 1 base to trimming and J lost 4 bases, with 9 bases between them. Germline CDR1 reads SGHVS; CDR2 reads FQNEAQ. The CDR3 protein is CASSLGGLADTQYF. In nucleotides, the CDR3 is TGTGCCAGCAGCTTAGGGGGTCTTGCAGATACGCAGTATTTT.

This clonotype was recorded many times. The chain employs TRBV5-1 and TRBJ2-7; maybe TRBD2 (5 bases). The V and J ends lost 7 bases and 0 bases respectively, with 14 bases between them. CDR3 length equals 14 residues. Germline CDR1 SGHRS, CDR2 YFSETQ. The CDR3 loop is CASSRDASSYEQYF. In nucleotides, the CDR3 is TGCGCCAGCTCCCGGGATGCGAGCTCCTACGAGCAGTACTTC. Together with reference TRBV5-1 and TRBJ2-7, the CDR3 gives the full variable domain: KAGVTQTPRYLIKTRGQQVTLSCSPISGHRSVSWYQQTPGQGLQFLFEYFSETQRNKGNFPGRFSGRQFSNSRSEMNVSTLELGDSALYLCASSRDASSYEQYFGPGTRLTVT.

This clonotype was detected a few times. V is TRBV20-1 and J is TRBJ2-2; a weak D match, TRBD1 (5 bases). Germline CDR1 reads DFQATT; CDR2 reads SNEGSKA (reference sequence). The CDR3 runs to 12 residues. The germline V and J ends were trimmed by 2 bases and 6 bases, with 7 bases remaining between them. DNA for the CDR3: TGCAGTGCTAGATTAGGGGCCGGGGAGCTGTTTTTT. Amino acids: CSARLGAGELFF.

This clonotype has ten or more counts. Here the CDR3 reads CASSLAGTGGTDTQYF. CDR3 in DNA: TGTGCCAGCAGTTTAGCCGGGACAGGGGGCACAGATACGCAGTATTTT. V usage is TRBV28 and J usage is TRBJ2-3; 10 nucleotides match TRBD1. The V segment lost 2 bases and the J segment 1 base; nucleotides outside the gene matches: 3. Germline CDR1 MDHEN, CDR2 SYDVKM. The CDR3 has 16 residues.

This clonotype appeared a few times. The V gene is TRBV20-1, the J gene TRBJ2-3, with TRBD2 identical over 11 bases. The V segment lost 4 bases and the J segment 3 bases; nucleotides outside the gene matches: 6. CDR3 length equals 15 residues. Germline assignment: CDR1 DFQATT and CDR2 SNEGSKA (reference sequence). The CDR3 region has the DNA TGCAGTGCTAAGGGGACTAGCGGAAAAACAGATACGCAGTATTTT. Amino acids: CSAKGTSGKTDTQYF.

This clonotype was recorded many times. The chain is built from TRBV7-2 and TRBJ2-1, with 8 bases matching TRBD1. Trimming took 4 bases from V and 6 from J; bases not matched to a gene: 2. The CDR3 contains 13 residues. Germline assignment: CDR1 SGHTA and CDR2 FQGNSA. CDR3 DNA sequence: TGTGCCAGCAGCTCAGGACAGGGCAATGAGCAGTTCTTC. It specifies CASSSGQGNEQFF.

This clonotype was picked up a small number of times. The genes are TRBV20-1 and TRBJ2-5; TRBD2 matches 10 bases. This CDR3 spans 15 amino acids. Losses at the gene ends were 7 bases for V and 1 base for J; bases not matched to a gene: 9. Germline CDR1 DFQATT, CDR2 SNEGSKA (reference sequence). CDR3 DNA sequence: TGCAGTGGCGGACTAGCGGACATTATCCAAGAGACCCAGTACTTC. This sequence encodes CSGGLADIIQETQYF.

The chain links TRBV6-2 or TRBV6-3 to TRBJ2-7; 7 nucleotides agree with TRBD2. CDR3 size: 14 residues. The junction had 4 bases not matched to a gene; V was cut back by 5 bases and J by 0 bases. Germline lookup yields CDR1 MNHEY and CDR2 SVGEGT. The CDR3 nucleotides are TGTGCCAGCAGTCAACCGGGGGGCTCCTACGAGCAGTACTTC. Translated, it gives CASSQPGGSYEQYF.

This clonotype was counted at least ten times. This chain links TRBV6-2 or TRBV6-3 with TRBJ2-2, with D uncertain. The CDR3 loop spans 11 amino acids. V was shortened by 6 bases and J by 7 bases, with 6 bases between the two germline ends. Per germline, CDR1 MNHEY and CDR2 SVGEGT. CDR3 amino acids: CASSHGGELFF. DNA for the CDR3: TGTGCCAGCAGCCATGGCGGGGAGCTGTTTTTT.

This clonotype was counted between two and nine times. This chain connects TRBV6-5 to TRBJ2-1; the D gene is possibly TRBD1 (6 bases). CDR1 is MNHEY, CDR2 SVGAGI, per germline. V lost 2 bases, J lost 6 bases, and 11 bases lay in between. This CDR3 region has 14 residues. This CDR3 reads CASSYRRQANEQFF. The CDR3 DNA sequence: TGTGCCAGCAGTTACCGTAGACAGGCCAATGAGCAGTTCTTC.

This chain joins TRBV28 and TRBJ1-1, with TRBD1 identical over 11 bases. The CDR3 is 16 amino acids. Germline V gene sequence: CDR1 MDHEN, CDR2 SYDVKM. V trimming: 3 bases; J trimming: 5 bases; junction bases outside the gene matches: 8. The CDR3 protein is CASSLVGQGARTEAFF. The CDR3 DNA sequence: TGTGCCAGCAGTTTGGTTGGACAGGGGGCGCGAACTGAAGCTTTCTTT.

This clonotype has at least ten counts. This chain links TRBV29-1 with TRBJ1-2; D is undetermined. CDR3 size: 13 residues. Germline-derived CDR1 and CDR2 are SQVTM and ANQGSEA. V lost 5 bases and J 0 bases, leaving 10 bases between the germline ends. The CDR3: CSVQTPANYGYTF. The CDR3 DNA sequence: TGCAGCGTTCAGACACCAGCTAACTATGGCTACACCTTC. The variable domain in full, completed from reference TRBV29-1 and TRBJ1-2, reads SAVISQKPSRDICQRGTSLTIQCQVDSQVTMMFWYRQQPGQSLTLIATANQGSEATYESGFVIDKFPISRPNLTFSTLTVSNMSPEDSSIYLCSVQTPANYGYTFGSGTRLTVV.

The chain carries TRBV10-1 and TRBJ2-5, with TRBD2 identical over 10 bases. J lost 7 bases, V lost 2 bases, and 10 bases had no gene match. The CDR3 has 16 residues. CDR1 and CDR2 from the germline V gene are WNHNN and SYGVQD (reference sequence). The CDR3 DNA reads as TGCGCCAGCAGTGAGAATCCTAGCGGGAGTCGGGGGACCCAGTACTTC. Translation: CASSENPSGSRGTQYF.

Comment on this clonotype: The conserved final phenylalanine or tryptophan is absent from the CDR3, which likely points to a read error. The rearrangement uses TRBV29-1 and TRBJ1-1; D gene unclear. CDR3 length: 14 residues. CDR1 and CDR2 (germline): SQVTM, ANQGSEA. V was trimmed by 6 bases and J by 5 bases, leaving 19 bases between them. The CDR3 protein is CSVLIGLARTEAFP. The DNA of the CDR3 is TGCAGCGTCCTGATAGGGTTAGCGCGAACTGAAGCTTTCCCT.